A selection of T cell receptor beta chains follows, all from one sample in a study of a mutant IDH1 vaccine in newly diagnosed glioma. TCRdb's copy holds only in-frame clones and misses some; the assay was immunoSEQ multiplex PCR. The profile shows approximately 25,000 clones, more than 70% of them singletons. No cognate antigen is known for these TCRs. Sequenced here: PBMCs, sampled from a glioma patient whose treatment included an IDH1 peptide vaccine. The receptor source for this set is a man between 35 and 55 years old with glioma. The CDR3 runs from the conserved cysteine through the conserved F or W. The order of the fields is D gene, J gene, V gene, CDR3 length, clone size, CDR3 protein, CDR3 DNA. The D gene is left open where the match is weak. Size is omitted from some rows. Given values are once, few, many or a class for expanded clones.

D: .; J: TRBJ1-1; V: TRBV6-4; length: 14; size: few; CDR3: CASRDRRGNTEAFF; DNA: TGTGCCAGCAGGGACCGACGTGGGAACACTGAAGCTTTCTTT
D: .; J: TRBJ2-2; V: TRBV18; length: 17; size: .; CDR3: CASSPASVKGDTGELFF; DNA: TGTGCCAGCTCACCGGCTAGCGTTAAAGGGGACACCGGGGAGCTGTTTTTT
D: TRBD1; J: TRBJ1-1; V: TRBV9; length: 14; size: .; CDR3: CASSVEGRGREAFF; DNA: TGTGCCAGCAGCGTAGAGGGCAGGGGGCGGGAAGCTTTCTTT
D: .; J: TRBJ2-1; V: TRBV5-1; length: 12; size: .; CDR3: CATSDGYNEQFF; DNA: TGCGCCACCTCGGACGGCTACAATGAGCAGTTCTTC
D: TRBD1; J: TRBJ1-1; V: TRBV19; length: 12; size: .; CDR3: CASSIYRGEAFF; DNA: TGTGCCAGTAGTATATACAGGGGTGAAGCTTTCTTT
D: TRBD1; J: TRBJ1-2; V: TRBV19; length: 13; size: .; CDR3: CASSRGQVYGYTF; DNA: TGTGCCAGTAGTAGGGGACAGGTCTATGGCTACACCTTC
D: .; J: TRBJ2-7; V: TRBV10-3; length: 13; size: once; CDR3: CAIKGITPYEQYF; DNA: TGTGCCATCAAGGGCATTACCCCCTACGAGCAGTACTTC
D: .; J: TRBJ1-1; V: TRBV28; length: 14; size: .; CDR3: CASRVAGGDTEAFF; DNA: TGTGCCAGCAGGGTGGCGGGAGGGGACACTGAAGCTTTCTTT
D: .; J: TRBJ1-5; V: TRBV6-5; length: 15; size: .; CDR3: CASKLFVGGGQPQHF; DNA: TGTGCCAGCAAGCTCTTTGTGGGGGGTGGTCAGCCCCAGCATTTT
D: .; J: TRBJ1-3; V: TRBV10-3; length: 12; size: .; CDR3: CAGGSSGNTIYF; DNA: TGTGCCGGGGGCAGCTCTGGAAACACCATATATTTT
D: .; J: TRBJ2-5; V: TRBV10-3; length: 16; size: few; CDR3: CAISESGPLQRETQYF; DNA: TGTGCCATCAGTGAGTCGGGGCCTCTCCAGCGGGAGACCCAGTACTTC
D: .; J: TRBJ2-4; V: TRBV28; length: 11; size: .; CDR3: CASSPRLGRYF; DNA: TGTGCCAGCAGCCCCCGTCTGGGACGGTACTTC
D: TRBD1; J: TRBJ2-6; V: TRBV6-6; length: 15; size: .; CDR3: CASSLGQSGANVLTF; DNA: TGTGCCAGCAGCCTGGGACAGTCTGGGGCCAACGTCCTGACTTTC
D: TRBD1; J: TRBJ2-5; V: TRBV5-6; length: 15; size: .; CDR3: CASSFGQADQETQYF; DNA: TGTGCCAGCAGTTTCGGACAGGCCGATCAAGAGACCCAGTACTTC
D: TRBD1; J: TRBJ1-1; V: TRBV9; length: 16; size: .; CDR3: CASSVTGTGWNTEAFF; DNA: TGTGCCAGCAGCGTAACGGGGACAGGGTGGAACACTGAAGCTTTCTTT
D: TRBD2; J: TRBJ2-7; V: TRBV5-6; length: 19; size: .; CDR3: CASSSPVGGLAGDSYEQYF; DNA: TGTGCCAGCAGCTCACCGGTCGGCGGACTAGCGGGGGATTCCTACGAGCAGTACTTC
D: .; J: TRBJ1-1; V: TRBV4-3; length: 17; size: .; CDR3: CASSQVSGLPQTFEAFF; DNA: TGCGCCAGCAGCCAAGTGAGCGGCCTCCCCCAAACTTTCGAAGCTTTCTTT
D: TRBD2; J: TRBJ2-1; V: TRBV5-8; length: 15; size: .; CDR3: CASRLYRGGDNEQFF; DNA: TGTGCCAGCAGGTTGTATCGGGGAGGGGACAATGAGCAGTTCTTC
D: .; J: TRBJ1-5; V: TRBV6-1; length: 13; size: .; CDR3: CASSEQGHQPQHF; DNA: TGTGCCAGCAGTGAACAGGGGCATCAGCCCCAGCATTTT
D: .; J: TRBJ1-1; V: TRBV6-4; length: 14; size: few; CDR3: CASSETNMNTEAFF; DNA: TGTGCCAGCAGTGAAACAAATATGAACACTGAAGCTTTCTTT
D: .; J: TRBJ2-7; V: TRBV5-4; length: 15; size: .; CDR3: CASSSDYRSSYEQYF; DNA: TGTGCCAGCAGCTCGGACTATCGTAGCTCCTACGAGCAGTACTTC
D: TRBD2; J: TRBJ2-1; V: TRBV15; length: 16; size: .; CDR3: CATSRGGTSGSGEQFF; DNA: TGTGCCACCAGCAGAGGGGGGACTAGCGGGAGCGGTGAGCAGTTCTTC
D: .; J: TRBJ2-7; V: TRBV2; length: 14; size: .; CDR3: CASRGAGVLYEQYF; DNA: TGTGCCAGCAGGGGGGCCGGGGTCCTCTACGAGCAGTACTTC
D: .; J: TRBJ2-7; V: TRBV4-2; length: 16; size: .; CDR3: CASSHDAVGGSYEQYF; DNA: TGTGCCAGCAGCCACGACGCTGTGGGGGGCTCCTACGAGCAGTACTTC
D: .; J: TRBJ1-3; V: TRBV9; length: 17; size: .; CDR3: CASSVVRTTFSGNTIYF; DNA: TGTGCCAGCAGCGTAGTTAGGACAACCTTCTCTGGAAACACCATATATTTT
D: .; J: TRBJ1-2; V: TRBV28; length: 14; size: .; CDR3: CAIGRGGASYGYTF; DNA: TGTGCCATCGGCCGGGGGGGGGCGAGCTATGGCTACACCTTC
D: TRBD2; J: TRBJ2-3; V: TRBV9; length: 17; size: .; CDR3: CASSPGLAGDLGDTQYF; DNA: TGTGCCAGCAGCCCGGGACTAGCGGGAGATCTAGGAGATACGCAGTATTTT
D: TRBD2; J: TRBJ2-7; V: TRBV28; length: 15; size: .; CDR3: CASSSQGLAGGEQYF; DNA: TGTGCCAGCAGTTCACAAGGACTAGCGGGAGGCGAGCAGTACTTC
D: TRBD2; J: TRBJ2-3; V: TRBV11-2; length: 18; size: .; CDR3: CASSFRSGRIASTDTQYF; DNA: TGTGCCAGCAGCTTTAGGAGCGGGAGGATAGCTAGCACAGATACGCAGTATTTT
D: .; J: TRBJ2-3; V: TRBV5-1; length: 14; size: .; CDR3: CASSLARLTDTQYF; DNA: TGCGCCAGCAGCTTGGCCCGTCTCACAGATACGCAGTATTTT
D: TRBD2; J: TRBJ2-5; V: TRBV19; length: 15; size: .; CDR3: CASRLAGGPRETQYF; DNA: TGTGCCAGTAGGTTAGCGGGAGGGCCCCGGGAGACCCAGTACTTC
D: .; J: TRBJ1-3; V: TRBV4-1; length: 15; size: .; CDR3: CASSQVLYAGNTIYF; DNA: TGCGCCAGCAGCCAAGTTCTCTACGCTGGAAACACCATATATTTT
D: .; J: TRBJ1-3; V: TRBV20-1; length: 11; size: .; CDR3: CSATSGNTIYF; DNA: TGCAGTGCCACTTCTGGAAACACCATATATTTT
D: .; J: TRBJ1-1; V: TRBV7-2; length: 16; size: .; CDR3: CASSVTTGRSTLEAFF; DNA: TGTGCCAGCAGCGTAACTACAGGGAGGAGTACCTTGGAAGCTTTCTTT
D: TRBD1; J: TRBJ1-2; V: TRBV5-1; length: 13; size: .; CDR3: CASSPGQGAGYTF; DNA: TGCGCCAGCAGCCCTGGACAGGGAGCAGGCTACACCTTC
D: .; J: TRBJ1-4; V: TRBV7-2; length: 13; size: .; CDR3: CASSLGPNEKLFF; DNA: TGTGCCAGCAGCTTAGGGCCTAATGAAAAACTGTTTTTT
D: .; J: TRBJ2-7; V: TRBV10-3; length: 15; size: .; CDR3: CAISEIRGHGCEQYF; DNA: TGTGCCATCAGTGAGATCAGGGGACACGGCTGCGAGCAGTACTTC
D: TRBD2; J: TRBJ2-2; V: TRBV29-1; length: 15; size: .; CDR3: CSGSLGRAITGELFF; DNA: TGCAGCGGCTCACTGGGGAGGGCCATCACCGGGGAGCTGTTTTTT
D: TRBD1; J: TRBJ1-1; V: TRBV28; length: 12; size: few; CDR3: CASNYRDSGAFF; DNA: TGTGCCAGCAACTACCGGGACAGCGGAGCTTTCTTT
D: TRBD2; J: TRBJ2-3; V: TRBV6-1; length: 15; size: .; CDR3: CASSEGTSGSDTQYF; DNA: TGTGCCAGCAGTGAAGGGACTAGCGGGAGTGATACGCAGTATTTT
D: TRBD1; J: TRBJ1-2; V: TRBV27; length: 15; size: .; CDR3: CASSPNTGGDWGYTF; DNA: TGTGCCAGCAGTCCTAATACAGGGGGCGATTGGGGCTACACCTTC
D: .; J: TRBJ2-7; V: TRBV15; length: 15; size: .; CDR3: CATSRDRTSSGEQYF; DNA: TGTGCCACCAGCAGAGATAGAACGTCTTCTGGCGAGCAGTACTTC
D: TRBD1; J: TRBJ1-1; V: TRBV5-1; length: 15; size: once; CDR3: CASRQGTYMNTEAFF; DNA: TGCGCCAGCAGACAGGGGACATACATGAACACTGAAGCTTTCTTT
D: .; J: TRBJ2-7; V: TRBV7-9; length: 14; size: .; CDR3: CASSLGGEKYEQYF; DNA: TGTGCCAGCAGCTTAGGAGGGGAGAAGTACGAGCAGTACTTC
D: .; J: TRBJ1-3; V: TRBV7-9; length: 16; size: .; CDR3: CASSLAQPGRGNTIYF; DNA: TGTGCCAGCAGCTTAGCGCAGCCCGGAAGGGGAAACACCATATATTTT
D: TRBD1; J: TRBJ1-5; V: TRBV29-1; length: 14; size: few; CDR3: CSVKDRYSNQPQHF; DNA: TGCAGCGTCAAGGACAGGTATAGCAATCAGCCCCAGCATTTT
D: .; J: TRBJ2-1; V: TRBV6-4; length: 16; size: once; CDR3: CASSDSETSSYNEQFF; DNA: TGTGCCAGCAGTGACTCTGAGACAAGCTCCTACAATGAGCAGTTCTTC
D: .; J: TRBJ2-7; V: TRBV27; length: 12; size: once; CDR3: CASRDKYYEQYF; DNA: TGTGCCAGCCGGGACAAATACTACGAGCAGTACTTC
D: TRBD2; J: TRBJ2-1; V: TRBV6-5; length: 16; size: .; CDR3: CASSYFLAGGPPEQFF; DNA: TGTGCCAGCAGTTACTTTCTAGCGGGAGGCCCACCTGAGCAGTTCTTC
D: .; J: TRBJ1-1; V: TRBV7-8; length: 15; size: .; CDR3: CASSPWGRENTEAFF; DNA: TGTGCCAGCAGCCCTTGGGGCAGGGAGAACACTGAAGCTTTCTTT
D: .; J: TRBJ1-1; V: TRBV6-5; length: 13; size: .; CDR3: CASSLRPGAEAFF; DNA: TGTGCCAGCAGTCTTAGACCGGGCGCTGAAGCTTTCTTT
D: TRBD2; J: TRBJ2-3; V: TRBV5-1; length: 20; size: .; CDR3: CASSKMGLAGGSRPTDTQYF; DNA: TGCGCCAGCAGCAAAATGGGACTAGCGGGAGGGTCCCGCCCTACAGATACGCAGTATTTT